The 4 T cell receptor beta chains given below trace back to one sample, sequenced in a study of CD8 T cells in ankylosing spondylitis. The study's findings and limits: Ankylosing spondylitis blood appeared to be characterized by a TCR beta motif of roughly eight highly homologous variants.

TCRdb re-analysed the 5' RACE reads in MiXCR, keeping a single row per CDR3 protein. The top ten hold about 20% of the sample, which has under 850,000 distinct CDR3 sequences, about 20% seen once. These receptors are not linked to any known antigen. Source material: blood, either unsorted or a sorted T cell fraction (not recorded which). The receptors here all came from a male donor with ankylosing spondylitis.

The V call is TRBV5-1, the J call TRBJ2-3; TRBD2 matches 11 bases. Unmatched junction bases numbered 6, after V lost 3 bases and J lost 0 bases. The CDR3 extends over 17 amino acids. The germline V gene has CDR1 SGHRS and CDR2 YFSETQ. Written as DNA, the CDR3 is TGCGCCAGCAGCTCGGCTCGGACTAGCGGGAGCACAGATACGCAGTATTTT. This codes for CASSSARTSGSTDTQYF.

This clonotype appeared a few times. One end of the junction fails to match germline, which may point to a read error. The chain carries TRBV29-1 and TRBJ2-1; 8 nucleotides match TRBD2. The CDR3 consists of 8 residues. Germline V CDR1 and CDR2: SQVTM, ANQGSEA. The CDR3 coding sequence is TGCAGCGTTCCCGGACTAGCCTTC. It codes for CSVPGLAF.

This clonotype was observed a few times. The V gene is TRBV27, the J gene TRBJ2-7; possible D gene TRBD1, 6 bases. The V end lost 2 bases, the J end lost 0 bases, and 11 bases lay between the germline ends. CDR1 MNHEY and CDR2 SMNVEV come from the germline V gene (reference sequence). The CDR3 contains 15 residues. CDR3 DNA: TGTGCCAGCAGTTTAAAACAGGGTAGCTCCTACGAGCAGTACTTC. This translates into CASSLKQGSSYEQYF.

This clonotype came up a few times. The J gene is TRBJ2-3, the V gene TRBV6-5; 15 bases are a match to TRBD2. Germline CDR1 reads MNHEY; CDR2 reads SVGAGI. This CDR3 has 19 amino acids. J lost 0 bases, V lost 0 bases, and 4 bases had no gene match. The CDR3 DNA sequence: TGTGCCAGCAGTTACTCGGGACTAGCGGGGGGAGAGAGCACAGATACGCAGTATTTT. Translation gives CASSYSGLAGGESTDTQYF.